This TCR beta chain stems from a study of CD8 T cells in ankylosing spondylitis. As regards this clonotype: Antigen specificity is unknown.

Trimming left V 0 bases short and J 2 bases short, with 10 bases between. Germline CDR1 MGHRA, CDR2 YSYEKL. CDR3 length: 16 residues. Broader study findings: Ankylosing spondylitis blood seemed to carry a telltale TCR beta motif made of about 8 highly homologous variants.

Researchers built TCR beta libraries using quantitative 5'-RACE with molecular barcodes. TCRdb re-derived calls from the 5' RACE reads in MiXCR, one entry per CDR3 protein. Seen here are around 340,000 distinct CDR3 sequences, 14% to 15% observed once, and the top ten hold roughly 0.99%. The source of this sequence is a male donor with ankylosing spondylitis or in good health (not recorded which). Sequencing used blood, either unsorted or a sorted T cell fraction (not recorded which). V is TRBV4-1 and J is TRBJ2-2; possible D gene TRBD2, 5 bases. The CDR3 here is CASSQDPRGNTGELFF. CDR3 in DNA: TGCGCCAGCAGCCAAGATCCCCGGGGTAACACCGGGGAGCTGTTTTTT.